The sequence of this T cell receptor beta chain was determined in a study of blood T cell repertoires in COVID-19. Study at large: The samples span acute and convalescent COVID-19 from the United States, Italy and Spain. Sources were T cells, B-cell-depleted T cells, or PBMCs; the material itself was cDNA or gDNA.

In the original processing: Amplification of reference gene primers was used by the study to estimate nucleated cell counts. Produced via immunoSEQ multiplex PCR; TCRdb's table is partial and in-frame only. Clone size and V and J calls were adopted from that table, with D and trimming inferred from the DNA. The sample records around 500,000 clones, around 85% being singletons. This TCR was sampled from a human donor in a cohort sampled during active COVID-19. The sequenced material came from peripheral blood.

The CDR3 DNA sequence: TGTGCCAGTAGTATACGCATAGCTACTGAAGCTTTCTTT. Its translation is CASSIRIATEAFF. The chain uses TRBV19 and TRBJ1-1; D remains unclear. Germline CDR1 is LNHDA and CDR2 is SQIVND (reference sequence). The CDR3 consists of 13 residues. The V gene lost 2 bases and the J gene lost 5 bases, with 9 bases spanning the gap.